Listed here is a single TCR beta chain. Some clones are missing from TCRdb's copy, which holds only in-frame ones; the method was immunoSEQ multiplex PCR. This sample yields 60,000 or so clones, of which nearly 85% are seen a single time; about 2% belongs to the top ten. The data were obtained in a study of OX40 agonist ivuxolimab in advanced cancers. CDR3 length equals 13 residues. Trimming removed 1 base from V and 4 bases from J, with 10 bases in between. The germline V gene has CDR1 GTSNPN and CDR2 SVGIG (reference sequence). The sequenced sample was CD4+ or CD8+ T cells sorted from blood, obtained in a trial of the OX40 agonist ivuxolimab. The chain joins TRBV30 to TRBJ1-1; D remains unclear. This TCR was recovered from an adult with an advanced solid tumor such as melanoma, head and neck, liver or kidney cancer. For the CDR3, the DNA is TGTGCCTGGAGTGGGCAGAGCGCCACTGAAGCTTTCTTT. It encodes CAWSGQSATEAFF.